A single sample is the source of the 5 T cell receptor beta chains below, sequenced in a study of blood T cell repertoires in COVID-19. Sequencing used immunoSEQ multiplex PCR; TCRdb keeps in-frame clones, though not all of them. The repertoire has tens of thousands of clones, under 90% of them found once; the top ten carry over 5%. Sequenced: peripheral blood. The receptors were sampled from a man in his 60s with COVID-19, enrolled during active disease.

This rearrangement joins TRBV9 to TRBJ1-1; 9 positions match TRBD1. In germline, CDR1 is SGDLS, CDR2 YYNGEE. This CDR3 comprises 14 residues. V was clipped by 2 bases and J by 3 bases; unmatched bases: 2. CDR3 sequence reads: CASSVDRGDTEAFF. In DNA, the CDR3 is TGTGCCAGCAGCGTCGACAGGGGGGACACTGAAGCTTTCTTT.

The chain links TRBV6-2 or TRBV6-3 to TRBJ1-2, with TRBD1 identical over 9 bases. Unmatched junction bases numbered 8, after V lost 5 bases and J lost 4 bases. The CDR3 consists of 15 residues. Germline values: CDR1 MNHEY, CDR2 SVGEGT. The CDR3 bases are TGTGCCAGCAGTCGGCCGGGACAGGGAGTCTATGGCTACACCTTC. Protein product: CASSRPGQGVYGYTF.

The CDR3 protein is CASSPGGQPQHF. In DNA, the CDR3 is TGTGCCAGCTCACCCGGGGGGCAGCCCCAGCATTTT. This sequence joins TRBV18 and TRBJ1-5; TRBD1 is a possible D gene (5 bases). This CDR3 is 12 amino acids long. Germline V gene lookup returns CDR1 KGHSH and CDR2 LQKENI. Trimming took 3 bases from V and 7 from J, leaving 7 bases between them.

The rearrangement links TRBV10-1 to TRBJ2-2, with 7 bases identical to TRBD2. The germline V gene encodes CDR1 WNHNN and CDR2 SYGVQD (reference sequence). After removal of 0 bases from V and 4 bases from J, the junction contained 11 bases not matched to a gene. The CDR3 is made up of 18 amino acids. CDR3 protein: CASSESSAGVAGTGELFF. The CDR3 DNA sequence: TGCGCCAGCAGTGAGTCCTCTGCGGGAGTAGCGGGCACCGGGGAGCTGTTTTTT.

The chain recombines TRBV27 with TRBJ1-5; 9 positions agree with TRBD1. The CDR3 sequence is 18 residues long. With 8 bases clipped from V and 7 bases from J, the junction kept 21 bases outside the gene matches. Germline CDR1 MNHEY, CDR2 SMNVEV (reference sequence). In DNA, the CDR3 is TGTGCCAGCGGAACCCTCCCGGGACAGGGAAGAGCGTGGCAGCCCCAGCATTTT. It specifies CASGTLPGQGRAWQPQHF.